These T cell receptor beta chains were read from a single sample in a study of blood T cells in healthy people across ages. MiXCR, applied by TCRdb to the 5' RACE reads, yields one record per CDR3 protein. The table records some 710,000 distinct CDR3 sequences, 22% of them present only once. Sequencing was done on a sample of blood. Source of these receptors: a man aged 70-80 years in good health. Both conserved end residues are part of each CDR3. The D gene is left open where the match is weak. Clone size is not always given. Where it is, it says once, few, many or a class for expanded clones.

cdr3_length j_call clone_size v_call d_call cdr3_nt cdr3_aa
18 TRBJ1-5 - TRBV12-3/TRBV12-4 - TGTGCCAGCAGTTTACGTATGCGGGTCGACAGCTCTAATCAGCCCCAGCATTTT CASSLRMRVDSSNQPQHF
17 TRBJ2-5 - TRBV29-1 - TGCAGCGTTGAAGATCGGGGCGGGACCTACCTGGGAGAGACCCAGTACTTC CSVEDRGGTYLGETQYF
14 TRBJ1-2 few TRBV9 - TGTGCCAGCAGCGTCCTCGTTGGTGAGGGTGGCTACACCTTC CASSVLVGEGGYTF
16 TRBJ1-4 many TRBV29-1 TRBD1 TGCAGCGCAGGTCGTACAGGGGGGGCTCAAGGGGAAAAACTGTTTTTT CSAGRTGGAQGEKLFF
15 TRBJ2-1 many TRBV7-7 - TGTGCCAGCAGCTTGGGTAGCGACTCCTACAATGAGCAGTTCTTC CASSLGSDSYNEQFF
14 TRBJ2-7 few TRBV18 - TGTGCCAGCTCAGAACAGGGGACTTCCTACGAGCAGTACTTC CASSEQGTSYEQYF
16 TRBJ1-2 - TRBV27 - TGTGCCAGCAGTTCCCGAAGCCGGACAACTAACTATGGCTACACCTTC CASSSRSRTTNYGYTF
18 TRBJ2-1 - TRBV7-9 TRBD2 TGTGCCAGCAGTACACCCGGTGGGACTAGCGGGGGAAGGGATGAGCAGTTCTTC CASSTPGGTSGGRDEQFF
16 TRBJ2-2 few TRBV7-2 - TGTGCCAGCAGCTTAGTGGGAGGACCAAACACCGGGGAGCTGTTTTTT CASSLVGGPNTGELFF
15 TRBJ2-5 - TRBV7-9 TRBD1 TGTGCCAGCAGCTTAAGGGGACAGCTTCAAGAGACCCAGTACTTC CASSLRGQLQETQYF
12 TRBJ2-1 many TRBV20-1 - TGCAGTTCGGACGGGCCCTACAATGAGCAGTTCTTC CSSDGPYNEQFF
13 TRBJ2-1 few TRBV11-2 - TGTGCCAGCAGCTTAGTATCTGACCTTGGGCAGTTCTTC CASSLVSDLGQFF
15 TRBJ2-3 - TRBV29-1 - TGCAGCGTTTTGGTACTTGAGGGGTTCCCAGATACGCAGTATTTT CSVLVLEGFPDTQYF
12 TRBJ2-3 many TRBV28 - TGTGCCAGCAGTCAAGTGTTGGATACGCAGTATTTT CASSQVLDTQYF
16 TRBJ1-2 once TRBV5-1 - TGCGCCAGTAGAGAGGGGACGGAACCGCTAGGCTATGGCTACACCTTC CASREGTEPLGYGYTF
14 TRBJ2-5 - TRBV30 - TGTGCCTGGGACCGACAGCAGCTCCAAGAGGCCCAGTACTTC CAWDRQQLQEAQYF
14 TRBJ2-3 few TRBV29-1 - TGCAGCGTTGGTACTTGGGAGCCAGGCGATACGCAGTATTTT CSVGTWEPGDTQYF
13 TRBJ2-1 many TRBV18 - TGTGCCAGCTCACCATCGGGGGACAATGAGCAGTTCTTC CASSPSGDNEQFF
14 TRBJ2-5 few TRBV4-3 - TGCGCCAGCAGCCAAGGGGTAGGGGAAGAGACCCAGTACTTC CASSQGVGEETQYF
14 TRBJ1-2 - TRBV20-1 TRBD1 TGCAGTGTTCGTCCCGGGACAGGGGGGGGAGGCTACACCTTC CSVRPGTGGGGYTF
14 TRBJ2-3 many TRBV20-1 - TGCAGTGCTAGAGTGGCCAGCAACACAGATACGCAGTATTTT CSARVASNTDTQYF
13 TRBJ2-1 few TRBV4-1 - TGCGCCAGCAGCCAACCACTAGACAATGAGCAGTTCTTC CASSQPLDNEQFF